Each of the 5 T cell receptor beta chains below was sequenced from the same sample in a study of response to subunit inactivated influenza vaccine. TCRdb reprocessed the RT-PCR reads with MiXCR, giving one entry per CDR3 protein. Among about 310,000 distinct CDR3 sequences listed, just over 20% were seen once. Source: PBMCs from blood, taken about 20 months after vaccination. The receptor source for this set is a man aged 45 to 75 who received an inactivated influenza vaccine.

This clonotype was counted between two and nine times. Compared with germline, one end of the junction differs, possibly owing to a read error. The chain uses TRBV12-3 or TRBV12-4 and TRBJ2-1, with 12 bases that match TRBD2. The CDR3 is 15 residues long. For the CDR3, the DNA is TGTGCCAGCAGTCTTGGCGGGCTAGCGGGAGGGCCACGGCTCTTC. This gives the protein CASSLGGLAGGPRLF.

Only a few counts were recorded for this clonotype. The V call is TRBV10-3, the J call TRBJ2-1; 9 nucleotides agree with TRBD2. Germline-derived CDR1 and CDR2 are ENHRY and SYGVKD. The CDR3 runs to 14 residues. The junction had 3 bases not matched to a gene; V was cut back by 2 bases and J by 7 bases. DNA for the CDR3: TGTGCCATCAGTGAGAATAGCGGGAGTAATGAGCAGTTCTTC. Encoded protein: CAISENSGSNEQFF.

This clonotype was seen a few times. This chain joins TRBV5-3 and TRBJ2-5, with 10 positions matching TRBD2. TRBV5-3 is marked as an open reading frame, function uncertain. The CDR3 totals 17 residues. Trimming at V came to 4 bases and at J to 0 bases, leaving 9 bases not matched to a gene. Written as DNA, the CDR3 is TGTGCCAGAAGCAAGCCAACTAGCGGGGAGAACCAAGAGACCCAGTACTTC. It encodes CARSKPTSGENQETQYF.

J is TRBJ1-5 and V is TRBV10-3; a possible D gene is TRBD1 (5 bases). CDR1 and CDR2 from the germline V gene are ENHRY and SYGVKD. The CDR3 sequence is 21 residues long. The V end lost 0 bases, the J end lost 0 bases, and 24 bases lay between the germline ends. As DNA, the CDR3 is TGTGCCATCAGTGAGTCCTTGGTGCGACAGCGCCCTAATCATAGCAATCAGCCCCAGCATTTT. It yields the protein CAISESLVRQRPNHSNQPQHF.

The chain links TRBV19 to TRBJ1-1; 8 bases agree with TRBD1. Germline V gene data show CDR1 as LNHDA and CDR2 as SQIVND (reference sequence). The CDR3 extends over 17 amino acids. The V segment lost 4 bases and the J segment 1 base; nucleotides outside the gene matches: 11. The CDR3 region has the DNA TGTGCCAGTAGTACCAGGACAGGGAGGGGTACGAACACTGAAGCTTTCTTT. Translated, it gives CASSTRTGRGTNTEAFF.